What follows describes a single T cell receptor (beta chain). Per the study methods: Cell counts per sample came from amplifying reference gene primers. Sequencing used immunoSEQ multiplex PCR; TCRdb keeps in-frame clones, though not all of them. V, J and clone size were drawn from that table, and D and trimming were deduced from the DNA. The profile shows a few hundred thousand clones, 70% to 85% of them singletons. Germline values: CDR1 SGDLS, CDR2 YYNGEE. This CDR3 is 14 amino acids long. Trimming removed 0 bases at V and 4 bases at J, with 8 bases between. The record originates from a study of blood T cell repertoires in COVID-19. Overall study: Samples taken during acute and convalescent COVID-19 were collected in the United States, Italy and Spain. The analysed material was cDNA or gDNA that came from T cells, B-cell-depleted T cells, or PBMCs.

This rearrangement joins TRBV9 to TRBJ1-3; D remains ambiguous. The sequence was obtained from a man aged 40-49 years who had recovered from COVID-19. Sequencing was performed on peripheral blood. The CDR3 protein is CASSVERLGNTIYF. In nucleotides, the CDR3 is TGTGCCAGCAGCGTAGAGAGGTTAGGAAACACCATATATTTT.